Listed below are T cell receptor beta chains from one sample, sequenced in a study of T cell responses to AZD1222 COVID-19 vaccine. TCRdb's copy holds only in-frame clones and misses some; the assay was immunoSEQ multiplex PCR. Among more than 75,000 clones, roughly 87% were seen once, and the ten largest hold 1.5% to 2%. Sequenced here: peripheral blood, sampled on day 0 of AZD1222 vaccination. Source of these receptors: an adult in good health. Each CDR3 is given with its conserved first and last residue. A D gene is named only where the DNA matches it firmly. Size values are once, few and many counts, or a class for expanded clones, and some rows have none.

j_gene,abundance,v_gene,d_gene,CDR3aa,CDR3nt
TRBJ1-5,-,TRBV2,TRBD1,CASSRDRSSNQPQHF,TGTGCCAGCAGTAGGGACAGATCAAGCAATCAGCCCCAGCATTTT
TRBJ2-7,-,TRBV6-5,-,CASRRGDRSEQYF,TGTGCCAGCAGACGCGGAGATAGGTCCGAGCAGTACTTC
TRBJ1-5,-,TRBV2,-,CASSVGVSGQPQHF,TGTGCCAGCAGTGTCGGGGTTTCAGGGCAGCCCCAGCATTTT
TRBJ1-1,-,TRBV3-1/TRBV3-2,TRBD1,CASSPPGQTNTEAFF,TGTGCCAGCAGCCCACCGGGACAGACGAACACTGAAGCTTTCTTT
TRBJ2-7,-,TRBV20-1,TRBD2,CSAETSREQYF,TGCAGTGCCGAGACTAGCCGCGAGCAGTACTTC
TRBJ1-5,-,TRBV19,TRBD1,CASRETGFGQPQHF,TGTGCCAGTAGGGAGACAGGGTTCGGGCAGCCCCAGCATTTT
TRBJ2-5,-,TRBV10-3,-,CAISESRSQETQYF,TGTGCCATCAGTGAGTCGCGGTCTCAAGAGACCCAGTACTTC
TRBJ2-6,-,TRBV19,TRBD2,CASSGGGAIYGANVLTF,TGTGCCAGTAGTGGCGGGGGGGCCATATATGGGGCCAACGTCCTGACTTTC
TRBJ1-3,-,TRBV11-1,-,CASSLIDTIYF,TGTGCCAGCAGCCTGATTGACACCATATATTTT
TRBJ1-4,-,TRBV5-1,-,CASSFSASQGGEKLFF,TGCGCCAGCAGCTTTTCAGCGTCACAGGGCGGGGAAAAACTGTTTTTT
TRBJ2-2,once,TRBV5-1,TRBD1,CASHLTGTGTTGELFF,TGCGCCAGCCACTTAACCGGGACAGGGACCACCGGGGAGCTGTTTTTT
TRBJ1-5,-,TRBV7-2,-,CASSFSGYQPQHF,TGTGCCAGCAGCTTTTCGGGGTATCAGCCCCAGCATTTT
TRBJ1-2,-,TRBV4-2,TRBD1,CASSGRGQGGNGYTF,TGTGCCAGCAGCGGACGAGGACAGGGGGGGAATGGCTACACCTTC
TRBJ2-1,-,TRBV4-3,-,CASSQELAGWAYNEQFF,TGCGCCAGCAGCCAAGAATTGGCGGGGTGGGCCTACAATGAGCAGTTCTTC
TRBJ1-5,-,TRBV6-9,-,CASAPRLGSNQPQHF,TGTGCCAGCGCCCCGCGGCTAGGCTCCAATCAGCCCCAGCATTTT
TRBJ2-3,-,TRBV11-3,TRBD2,CASSLSSGGGADTQYF,TGTGCCAGCAGCTTAAGCTCGGGGGGGGGCGCAGATACGCAGTATTTT
TRBJ2-7,-,TRBV21-1,-,CASSKAQVVEIGEQYF,TGTGCCAGCAGCAAAGCGCAGGTTGTTGAGATCGGCGAGCAGTACTTC
TRBJ2-2,-,TRBV5-4,-,CASSQGRNTGELFF,TGTGCCAGCAGCCAAGGACGGAACACCGGGGAGCTGTTTTTT
TRBJ2-3,-,TRBV2,TRBD2,CASSSWRGGSDTQYF,TGTGCCAGCTCGTCTTGGCGGGGGGGGTCAGATACGCAGTATTTT
TRBJ1-3,-,TRBV15,-,CATSRGLRFSGNTIYF,TGTGCCACCAGCAGAGGGTTAAGGTTCTCTGGAAACACCATATATTTT
TRBJ2-6,-,TRBV28,-,CASSVETAYTAGANVLTF,TGTGCCAGCAGTGTAGAGACAGCATACACCGCTGGGGCCAACGTCCTGACTTTC
TRBJ2-1,once,TRBV20-1,-,CSASDDSNFYNEQFF,TGCAGTGCCAGTGACGACAGCAACTTCTACAATGAGCAGTTCTTC
TRBJ2-7,once,TRBV7-9,-,CASSTRQSSYEQYF,TGTGCCAGCAGCACCCGACAGAGCTCCTACGAGCAGTACTTC
TRBJ2-5,-,TRBV9,TRBD1,CASSAGQGARETQYF,TGTGCCAGCAGCGCGGGACAGGGGGCACGGGAGACCCAGTACTTC
TRBJ1-1,-,TRBV18,-,CASSPEALVLEAFF,TGTGCCAGCTCACCGGAGGCACTAGTTCTTGAAGCTTTCTTT
TRBJ1-1,-,TRBV7-8,-,CASSLAVGNTEAFF,TGTGCCAGCAGCTTAGCGGTCGGGAACACTGAAGCTTTCTTT
TRBJ1-6,-,TRBV28,-,CASIEGKVNSPLHF,TGTGCCAGCATAGAGGGGAAGGTTAATTCACCCCTCCACTTT
TRBJ1-1,-,TRBV6-5,-,CASSEGRLNTEAFF,TGTGCCAGCAGCGAGGGACGGCTAAACACTGAAGCTTTCTTT
TRBJ2-7,-,TRBV6-5,-,CASSYRSGHQAYEQYF,TGTGCCAGCAGTTACAGGAGTGGGCATCAGGCCTACGAGCAGTACTTC
TRBJ1-3,-,TRBV15,-,CATSRIGNSGNTIYF,TGTGCCACCAGCAGAATAGGGAACTCTGGAAACACCATATATTTT
TRBJ1-4,-,TRBV7-9,-,CASCLGHLEKLFF,TGTGCCAGCTGTTTGGGACACCTAGAAAAACTGTTTTTT
TRBJ1-4,-,TRBV30,-,CAWLIGDLGEKLFF,TGTGCCTGGCTTATCGGGGATCTAGGGGAAAAACTGTTTTTT
TRBJ2-6,-,TRBV29-1,-,CSVEAGNSGANVLTF,TGCAGCGTTGAGGCCGGCAACTCTGGGGCCAACGTCCTGACTTTC
TRBJ1-2,-,TRBV3-1/TRBV3-2,-,CASSQDLATNYGYTF,TGTGCCAGCAGCCAAGACTTGGCAACGAACTATGGCTACACCTTC
TRBJ1-3,-,TRBV18,-,CASSPTAYQGLSGNTIYF,TGTGCCAGCTCACCCACGGCATACCAGGGACTCTCTGGAAACACCATATATTTT
TRBJ1-1,-,TRBV27,-,CASSLSGGRNTEAFF,TGTGCCAGCAGTTTAAGCGGCGGAAGGAACACTGAAGCTTTCTTT
TRBJ1-1,-,TRBV6-5,-,CASSYQGRGPAFF,TGTGCCAGCAGTTACCAGGGGCGGGGACCGGCTTTCTTT
TRBJ2-5,-,TRBV10-3,TRBD2,CAISEGASGGTETQYF,TGTGCCATCAGCGAGGGGGCTAGCGGGGGGACAGAGACCCAGTACTTC
TRBJ1-2,-,TRBV27,-,CATAVNNYGYTF,TGTGCCACCGCCGTTAATAACTATGGCTACACCTTC
TRBJ1-5,-,TRBV5-1,TRBD1,CASSTGPPAEPQHF,TGCGCCAGCTCGACAGGGCCTCCGGCTGAGCCCCAGCATTTT
TRBJ1-1,once,TRBV10-2,-,CASTGGLGTEAFF,TGCGCCAGCACGGGGGGGCTTGGCACTGAAGCTTTCTTT